This T cell receptor beta chain appears in the sequencing data of a study of a mutant IDH1 vaccine in newly diagnosed glioma (TCRdb year 2021). Some background on the complete study: The roughly 32 treated patients were approximately 62% male and around 40% female, with a mean age of approximately 40 years. Prior to enrollment, patients had been given standard therapy consisting of radiotherapy alone, temozolomide alone, or radiochemotherapy with temozolomide, with the combination given to most patients. Six visits were used for peripheral blood collection: V03 (baseline), V05, V07, V10, V12 and V13. Longitudinal TCRB deep sequencing was done for 25 to 30 treated patients, wherever samples were available for exploratory analyses. What the authors observed across the whole study: Pseudoprogression appeared unrelated to alterations in the top peripheral T cell clonotypes detected by TCRB sequencing. The authors stated that sample limitations prevented analyses of patient blood samples from being reproduced. Vaccine-induced immune responses across multiple MHC alleles were detected in approximately 93% of patients. Selection of PBMC samples for TCRB deep sequencing was based on availability.

Inclusive of the bounding cysteine and phenylalanine, the CDR3 is 14 residues long. Just the 42-base CDR3 DNA is kept, in frame starting at base 1. From a lookup of the germline V gene, CDR1 and CDR2 are SGHTA and FQGNSA. V was cut back by 2 bases and J by 4 bases, leaving a gap of 11 bases between them. The time point label, as the study defines it: baseline, week 1 (first vaccination visit). The treatment or condition tag for this specimen amounts to: pre-vaccination baseline after standard-of-care therapy. Donors had newly diagnosed WHO grade 3 or 4 IDH1-mutant astrocytomas with loss of nuclear ATRX. The samples were drawn from NOA16, a multicentre, single-arm, open-label phase I trial in Germany that tested a mutant IDH1 peptide vaccine in humans for the first time. Blood drawn at visit V03 was used as the baseline sample for immunogenicity testing. Genomic DNA for TCRB sequencing was isolated from EDTA blood with the DNeasy Blood and Tissue Kit.

Turning to this clone: No cognate antigen has been identified for it. It has no much larger one-base neighbor in the sample; base qualities were not kept.

Library preparation was by the immunoSEQ multiplex PCR assay. The hsTCRB Kit was used according to the manufacturer's protocol to amplify rearranged TCR beta chain sequences. An Illumina MiSeq was used to sequence the TCRB libraries. On the study's bioinformatics: The kit vendor's proprietary platform handled demultiplexing, trimming and gene mapping. TCRdb limited this immuneACCESS table to in-frame rearrangements with V and J called. A share of clones is missing; checked studies link under half to unresolved V genes, and the rest is unexplained. V and J calls and clone size are given by that table; D and trimming were obtained from the DNA. The sample table lists tens of thousands of clones, approximately 91% of them with a count of one. Together, the top ten hold 2.6% of the sample.

Recombination joined TRBV7-2 with TRBJ1-2; the D gene is perhaps TRBD1, on 5 matching bases. The sample was PBMCs, taken from a glioma patient treated with radiotherapy, temozolomide or both. The clonotype originates from a man aged 50 to 60 with glioma. This receptor carries the CDR3 CASSLLQELYGYTF. The DNA is TGTGCCAGCAGCTTACTACAGGAACTCTATGGCTACACCTTC. The variable domain in full, with residues beyond the CDR3 obtained from the reference TRBV7-2 and TRBJ1-2 genes, is GAGVSQSPSNKVTEKGKDVELRCDPISGHTALYWYRQSLGQGLEFLIYFQGNSAPDKSGLPSDRFSAERTGGSVSTLTIQRTQQEDSAVYLCASSLLQELYGYTFGSGTRLTVV.